The 18 T cell receptor beta chains below all came from one sample that was sequenced in a study of cytomegalovirus exposure and HLA in healthy donors. Data came from immunoSEQ multiplex PCR; TCRdb stores just in-frame clones and leaves some out. Of 150,000 to 200,000 clones in the sample, around 85% were seen once. The sequencing input was PBMCs. The receptors come from a man aged 18-30 years in good health and CMV-seropositive.

The chain uses TRBV6-6 and TRBJ1-2; TRBD1 agrees at 10 bases. V shed 5 bases, J shed 2 bases, and the junction held 8 bases outside the gene matches. The CDR3 totals 16 residues. The V gene's germline CDR1 is MNHNY and CDR2 SVGAGI (reference sequence). The CDR3 DNA reads TGTGCCAGCAGTCGAGTTAAGGACAGGGGGAACTATGGCTACACCTTC. Residues: CASSRVKDRGNYGYTF.

The chain couples TRBV5-5 to TRBJ1-1; 8 bases agree with TRBD1. The V gene end was trimmed by 3 bases and the J gene end by 5 bases; junction bases not matched to a gene: 12. The CDR3 has 16 residues. Germline CDR1 is SGHKS and CDR2 is YYEKEE (reference sequence). The CDR3 region has the DNA TGTGCCAGCAGCTCAGGACATCTGGACAGGGTGACTGAAGCTTTCTTT. Its translation: CASSSGHLDRVTEAFF.

This chain connects TRBV5-6 to TRBJ1-1; D possibly corresponds to TRBD1 (5 bases). CDR1 is SGHDT, CDR2 YYEEEE, per germline. V lost 2 bases to trimming and J lost 0 bases, with 8 bases between them. The CDR3 is 14 amino acids. This chain's CDR3 is CASSLGVLNTEAFF. The CDR3 DNA is TGTGCCAGCAGCTTAGGGGTATTGAACACTGAAGCTTTCTTT. The full variable domain, rest sourced from reference TRBV5-6 and TRBJ1-1, is DAGVTQSPTHLIKTRGQQVTLRCSPKSGHDTVSWYQQALGQGPQFIFQYYEEEERQRGNFPDRFSGHQFPNYSSELNVNALLLGDSALYLCASSLGVLNTEAFFGQGTRLTVV.

The V and J genes are TRBV7-2 and TRBJ1-1; 9 nucleotides line up with TRBD1. The CDR3 length is 16 residues. Germline-derived CDR1 and CDR2 are SGHTA and FQGNSA. The V and J ends lost 3 bases and 5 bases, in that order; junction bases with no gene match: 10. DNA for the CDR3: TGTGCCAGCAGCTTCGCCGGGACAGGGACGGGGACTGAAGCTTTCTTT. Its protein is CASSFAGTGTGTEAFF.

The chain employs TRBV19 and TRBJ1-1, with D unclear. CDR3 length: 14 residues. Trimming cost V 3 bases and J 6 bases, with 14 bases left between them. Germline values: CDR1 LNHDA, CDR2 SQIVND (reference sequence). CDR3 sequence (DNA): TGTGCCAGTAGTATTGGTAGTCATTGGTCTGAAGCTTTCTTT. Its protein product is CASSIGSHWSEAFF.

The V call is TRBV7-2, the J call TRBJ1-2; 9 nucleotides line up with TRBD1. V trimming: 5 bases; J trimming: 2 bases; junction bases outside the gene matches: 3. This CDR3 has 14 amino acids. Germline V gives CDR1 SGHTA, CDR2 FQGNSA. Here the CDR3 DNA reads TGTGCCAGCAGCCCCGGACAGGGGAACTATGGCTACACCTTC. Its translation is CASSPGQGNYGYTF. The full variable domain, its missing parts supplied by reference TRBV7-2 and TRBJ1-2, is GAGVSQSPSNKVTEKGKDVELRCDPISGHTALYWYRQSLGQGLEFLIYFQGNSAPDKSGLPSDRFSAERTGGSVSTLTIQRTQQEDSAVYLCASSPGQGNYGYTFGSGTRLTVV.

This clone was detected only once. V and J are TRBV7-8 and TRBJ2-1; D is undetermined. The CDR3 is 15 amino acids. CDR1 SGHVS and CDR2 FQNEAQ come from the germline V gene. V was clipped by 5 bases and J by 4 bases, with 15 bases between them. CDR3: CASSPTETPYNEQFF. CDR3 in DNA: TGTGCCAGCAGCCCTACCGAAACTCCTTACAATGAGCAGTTCTTC.

This sequence joins TRBV7-9 and TRBJ2-7; 10 nucleotides line up with TRBD1. V lost 5 bases, J lost 2 bases, and 3 bases stayed unmatched. From germline, CDR1 is SEHNR and CDR2 FQNEAQ (reference sequence). This CDR3 contains 14 residues. The CDR3 nucleotides read TGTGCCAGCAGCGACAGGGGGCGGCCCTACGAGCAGTACTTC. As protein: CASSDRGRPYEQYF.

The J gene is TRBJ2-3, the V gene TRBV2; D may be TRBD1 (5 bases). V lost 7 bases and J lost 4, with 15 bases in between. CDR3 length equals 14 residues. Germline CDR1 SNHLY, CDR2 FYNNEI. The CDR3 DNA follows: TGTGCCAGCATGCGGCAGGGTCAGGCAGATACGCAGTATTTT. Translated, it gives CASMRQGQADTQYF.

The chain carries TRBV21-1 and TRBJ2-7; TRBD1 was called by the table and not checked on the DNA. TRBV21-1 is an annotated pseudogene. The CDR3 totals 18 residues. DNA of the CDR3: TGTGCCAGCAGCGCCCGTGGGGACAGGGTAGCTATTGTCTACGAGCAGTACTTC. Protein product: CASSARGDRVAIVYEQYF.

The chain employs TRBV19 and TRBJ1-1, with a tentative D call TRBD1 (6 bases). CDR1 LNHDA and CDR2 SQIVND come from the germline V gene (reference sequence). The CDR3 is made up of 15 amino acids. V was shortened by 3 bases and J by 10 bases, with 21 bases between the two germline ends. The DNA of the CDR3 is TGTGCCAGTAGTATGAGGGGACAAGCATGGGCAGGAGCTTTCTTT. It encodes CASSMRGQAWAGAFF.

V gene TRBV6-1 combines with J gene TRBJ2-7, with TRBD1 as a possible D gene (6 bases). CDR1 MNHNS and CDR2 SASEGT come from the germline V gene. Trimming cost V 2 bases and J 3 bases, with 14 bases left between them. The CDR3 is 15 residues long. The CDR3 here is CASSESGTSSYEQYF. Written as DNA, the CDR3 is TGTGCCAGCAGTGAATCTGGGACAAGTAGCTACGAGCAGTACTTC.

This chain joins TRBV6-1 and TRBJ2-7, with no clear D. This CDR3 spans 13 amino acids. V was pared by 6 bases and J by 1 base, with 10 bases between. Germline V gene data show CDR1 as MNHNS and CDR2 as SASEGT. The CDR3 loop reads CASRSAGSYEQYF. The CDR3 DNA reads TGTGCCAGCAGGTCCGCCGGGTCCTACGAGCAGTACTTC.

This chain joins TRBV27 and TRBJ2-1, with D possibly TRBD1 on 6 matching bases. Trimming cost V 4 bases and J 0 bases, with 16 bases left between them. CDR3 length: 17 residues. Per germline, CDR1 MNHEY and CDR2 SMNVEV (reference sequence). CDR3 loop: CASSYDGIGGSYNEQFF. CDR3 in DNA: TGTGCCAGCAGTTACGATGGAATAGGGGGCTCCTACAATGAGCAGTTCTTC.

The chain uses TRBV10-2 and TRBJ2-2; D perhaps matches TRBD2 (6 bases). The CDR3 consists of 14 residues. Per the germline V gene, CDR1 is WSHSY and CDR2 is SAAADI. V gave up 2 bases and J gave up 8 bases, with 12 bases separating them. The CDR3 sequence is CASSEGPSVGELFF. DNA of the CDR3: TGCGCCAGCAGTGAGGGGCCTAGCGTTGGGGAGCTGTTTTTT.

The chain combines TRBV18 with TRBJ2-7, with 8 bases fitting TRBD2. V lost 6 bases to trimming and J lost 4 bases; unmatched junction nucleotides: 11. CDR3 size: 15 residues. Germline assignment: CDR1 KGHSH and CDR2 LQKENI. The CDR3 nucleotides are TGTGCCAGCTCCAACGGCGGGCTAGCGGGTTACGAGCAGTACTTC. This codes for CASSNGGLAGYEQYF.

J is TRBJ2-5 and V is TRBV2; the match to TRBD2 covers 12 bases. Germline assignment: CDR1 SNHLY and CDR2 FYNNEI. This CDR3 has 14 residues. Trimming removed 5 bases from V and 5 bases from J; junction bases left unmatched: 3. Here the CDR3 reads CASSQGTSGETQYF. Written as DNA, the CDR3 is TGTGCCAGCAGTCAAGGGACTAGCGGGGAGACCCAGTACTTC.

This chain joins TRBV2 and TRBJ1-1; 8 bases map to TRBD1. The CDR3 spans 14 residues. J gave up 5 bases and V 6 bases, and 8 bases lay outside the gene matches. Germline V gene data show CDR1 as SNHLY and CDR2 as FYNNEI. CDR3 sequence reads: CASSGRTGWTEAFF. CDR3 in DNA: TGTGCCAGCAGCGGACGGACAGGGTGGACTGAAGCTTTCTTT. Together with reference TRBV2 and TRBJ1-1, the CDR3 gives the full variable domain: EPEVTQTPSHQVTQMGQEVILRCVPISNHLYFYWYRQILGQKVEFLVSFYNNEISEKSEIFDDQFSVERPDGSNFTLKIRSTKLEDSAMYFCASSGRTGWTEAFFGQGTRLTVV.